These T cell receptor beta chains were read from a single sample in a study of early T cells in non-severe SARS-CoV-2 infection. In TCRdb, the 5' RACE reads were re-called with MiXCR into one record per CDR3 protein. Of 56,000 or so distinct CDR3 sequences listed, roughly 16% were seen once; the top ten hold 4.1%. The source was whole blood, collected at baseline. The receptors were gathered from an adult who was a healthcare worker with PCR-confirmed SARS-CoV-2 infection or an uninfected control (not recorded which). Each CDR3 is given with its conserved first and last residue. The order of the fields is J gene, D gene, clone size, V gene, CDR3 protein, CDR3 DNA. The D gene is left open where the match is weak. Clone size is given for some rows only: seen once, a few or many times, or a class if the clone is expanded.

J: TRBJ2-3
D: TRBD2
size: many
V: TRBV20-1
CDR3: CSARDRPGGGYTDTQYF
DNA: TGCAGTGCTAGAGATCGGCCTGGCGGGGGATACACAGATACGCAGTATTTT

J: TRBJ2-7
D: TRBD1
size: many
V: TRBV5-4
CDR3: CASSPKQGAYEQYF
DNA: TGTGCCAGCAGCCCCAAACAGGGGGCCTACGAGCAGTACTTC

J: TRBJ2-7
D: .
size: few
V: TRBV7-2
CDR3: CASSLVPGVVVQYEQYF
DNA: TGTGCCAGCAGCTTAGTCCCCGGGGTAGTAGTGCAGTACGAGCAGTACTTC

J: TRBJ2-7
D: TRBD1
size: few
V: TRBV5-4
CDR3: CASRSKTGDEQYF
DNA: TGTGCCAGCAGGTCGAAGACAGGGGACGAGCAGTACTTC

J: TRBJ2-7
D: .
size: few
V: TRBV6-2/TRBV6-3
CDR3: CASSYHTNRYGSYEQYF
DNA: TGTGCCAGCAGCTACCATACGAATAGATACGGGAGCTACGAGCAGTACTTC

J: TRBJ2-5
D: .
size: few
V: TRBV5-5
CDR3: CANNPPQGGQETQYF
DNA: TGTGCCAACAACCCCCCACAAGGGGGACAAGAGACCCAGTACTTC

J: TRBJ2-5
D: .
size: .
V: TRBV7-9
CDR3: CASTRGQRLETQYF
DNA: TGTGCCAGCACCAGAGGGCAGCGACTCGAGACCCAGTACTTC

J: TRBJ2-7
D: TRBD1
size: .
V: TRBV6-1
CDR3: CASSEAQGVVYEQYF
DNA: TGTGCCAGCAGTGAAGCCCAGGGGGTCGTGTACGAGCAGTACTTC

J: TRBJ2-7
D: .
size: .
V: TRBV11-2
CDR3: CASSLANGQYF
DNA: TGTGCCAGCAGCTTAGCCAACGGGCAGTACTTC

J: TRBJ2-3
D: .
size: .
V: TRBV19
CDR3: CASSMGRMKADTQYF
DNA: TGTGCCAGTAGTATGGGACGGATGAAGGCGGATACGCAGTATTTT